The entry below gives a single T cell receptor (beta chain) sequence along with its context. No antigen is known for it. This record belongs to a study of OX40 agonist ivuxolimab in advanced cancers. Study-level findings and limits: Antigen specificity remained undetermined for the expanded peripheral T cells. Relative to CD4+ cells, CD8+ T cells on average had more expanded clones. At 0.1 to 3.0 mg/kg, CD4+ and CD8+ blood T cells expanded clonally by week 6.

CDR1 and CDR2 from the germline V gene are SGHTS and YDEGEE. V was trimmed by 3 bases and J by 2 bases, leaving 15 bases between them. The length of the CDR3 is 15 residues. Sequenced by immunoSEQ multiplex PCR; TCRdb stores in-frame clones only, minus some. The data show tens of thousands of clones, 94% seen once. The material was CD4+ or CD8+ T cells sorted from blood, obtained in a trial of the OX40 agonist ivuxolimab. The V gene is TRBV5-8, the J gene TRBJ2-7; D tentatively reads TRBD1 or TRBD2 (6 bases each). The sequence derives from an adult with an advanced solid tumor such as melanoma, head and neck, liver or kidney cancer. Here the CDR3 reads CASSSRGRFPYEQYF. The DNA for the CDR3 is TGTGCCAGCAGCTCCCGGGGGCGATTTCCCTACGAGCAGTACTTC.